Sequencing of this T cell receptor beta chain was carried out in a study of T-cell reconstitution after alpha-beta-depleted transplantation in children. During its preparation, the TCRbeta library received unique molecular identifiers. TCRdb redid the calling of the PCR reads with MiXCR, one entry per CDR3 protein. The sample yields 540,000 or so distinct CDR3 sequences, roughly 23% seen once. The germline gives CDR1 LGHNA, CDR2 YSLEER. The CDR3 is 14 amino acids. V shed 1 base and J shed 4 bases, with 10 bases lying between them. A note on this clonotype: Its target is unknown.

General study points: T-cell numbers and diversity, one year after transplant, stemmed largely from T cells that were newly produced. The study traced high day-60 TCRbeta diversity in some patients to surviving recipient T cells and thymic progenitors. Several hundred graft clones that had expanded were reportedly the source of alpha-beta T cells about two months after transplant.

The sequences come from PBMCs, mostly from graft donor cells, collected 360 days after TCRalphabeta/CD19-depleted stem cell transplant. This chain joins TRBV4-3 and TRBJ1-2, with D unresolved. The receptor's source is a boy under three years old who had a stem cell transplant for acute myeloid leukemia, so the T cells may come from the graft donor. The CDR3 nucleotides read TGCGCCAGCAGCCAAGGAGAGTACGCCTATGGCTACACCTTC. Translation gives CASSQGEYAYGYTF.